This TCR beta chain stems from a study of blood T cell repertoires in COVID-19 (dated by TCRdb to 2020 to 2021). Turning to the overall study: Samples covering the acute and convalescent phases of COVID-19 were provided by collaborators in the United States, Italy and Spain. The repertoires were made available in a free public database intended to serve as a resource for research on the immune response to SARS-CoV-2. Subjects who had been exposed to COVID-19, were actively infected with it, or had recovered from it provided the deeply sampled blood TCRbeta repertoires that made up the dataset. Where available, HLA class I and class II types were taken from metadata supplied by the sample provider and were not determined by assay-based typing. Samples were obtained from the ongoing ImmuneRACE study (first 160 participants) and from 1,200 or so subjects provided by 6 global collaborators. The material from the prospective study consisted of cDNA or gDNA derived from T cells, B-cell-depleted T cells, or PBMCs. Sample metadata almost always included a de-identified subject ID, COVID-19 status, age in years and sex. Broad study findings and their caveats: The quantity of clinical and demographic metadata differed by source and by participant and was supplied without curation.

The collaborating institutions used their own protocols to collect whole blood in K2EDTA tubes. For TCRbeta analysis, collaborators shipped samples as frozen whole blood, isolated PBMCs, or DNA extracted from either of those sample types. The immunoSEQ Assay, a bias-controlled multiplex PCR, was used to amplify TCRbeta CDR3 regions from genomic DNA. As for how the authors treated the data: Nucleated cell counts per sample were estimated from amplification of reference gene primers within the assay. Sequence reads were collapsed and filtered to measure the absolute abundance of every unique TCRbeta CDR3 rearrangement. For each sample, productive Simpson clonality was calculated by taking the square root of Simpson's diversity index across productive rearrangements. Entries here come from immuneACCESS through TCRdb and include only in-frame sequences with V and J called. Some clones fail to appear in such tables; in the studies checked, an unresolved V gene covers under half of the shortfall, and the cause of the remainder is unknown. V and J calls and clone size are as listed in that table; D and trimming were resolved from the DNA. The table for this sample lists roughly 80,000 clones; around 83% of them were counted only once. The ten largest clones take up about 18% of the sample.

A word on this clone: Its antigen remains unidentified. Qualities for individual bases were not recorded, and no much larger clone is one base off.

V loses 2 bases of germline sequence and J loses 5 bases, and the interval between the two ends is 12 bases. From a lookup of the germline V gene, CDR1 and CDR2 are MNHEY and SVGAGI. The CDR3 has 14 amino acids, counting the end cysteine and phenylalanine. The CDR3 DNA has 42 bases and is translated from base 1. This receptor chain uses TRBV6-5 and TRBJ2-5; D gene: possibly TRBD1, on 5 matching bases. The sequence was collected from a woman aged 55-69 years with acute or convalescent COVID-19. Sequenced material: peripheral blood. Read as DNA, the sequence is TGTGCCAGCAGTTACAGGGGAAATCAGGAGACCCAGTACTTC. Translated, it reads CASSYRGNQETQYF.